The clone carrying this T cell receptor beta chain was counted a single time. Authors' methods: Reference gene primer amplification gave estimated nucleated cell counts. The repertoire was sequenced with immunoSEQ multiplex PCR; TCRdb's copy has only in-frame clones and lacks some. From that table come the V and J calls and clone size; the DNA was used to work out D and trimming. The data show over 110,000 clones, 88% seen once. The sample comes from a study of blood T cell repertoires in COVID-19. Study as a whole: Samples representing acute and convalescent COVID-19 were sourced from the United States, Italy and Spain. Sources were T cells, B-cell-depleted T cells, or PBMCs; the material itself was cDNA or gDNA.

The CDR3 spans 12 residues. Per the germline V gene, CDR1 is SGHTA and CDR2 is FQGNSA. After removal of 8 bases from V and 9 bases from J, the junction contained 4 bases not matched to a gene. The source material was peripheral blood. This rearrangement joins TRBV7-2 to TRBJ2-1; the match to TRBD2 covers 10 bases. The TCR comes from a human donor in a cohort sampled during active COVID-19. CDR3 nucleotide sequence: TGTGCCAGCGGGACTAGCGTCGGTGAGCAGTTCTTC. This sequence encodes CASGTSVGEQFF.